This entry features one TCR beta chain sequence. What it recognizes is unknown. Treatment specified: roughly ten-day PBMC culture with coronavirus spike peptide pools or control peptides (ViraFEST assay). The source of the sample is a study of vaccination and CD4 T cells after COVID-19. Deletions cut 7 bases from V and 2 bases from J, with 9 bases between. The CDR3 contains 13 residues. Germline V gives CDR1 SNHLY, CDR2 FYNNEI. Study-level results: Relatively small numbers of convalescent patients were studied, with no early post-infection timepoints included.

The study sequenced cultured CD4+ T cell DNA using the Oncomine TCR Beta short-read assay. Someone extracted genomic DNA from cultured CD4+ T cells. One entry per CDR3 protein results from TCRdb running MiXCR on the PCR reads. The table lists under 5,000 distinct CDR3 sequences, 15% of them singletons. The sequencing input was CD4+ T cells from blood, cultured in vitro. This sequence originates from a human donor who had recovered from COVID-19. The chain is built from TRBV2 and TRBJ2-1; tentatively, D is TRBD2 (6 bases). CDR3 loop: CASNGRTYNEQFF. The CDR3 DNA reads TGTGCCAGCAATGGGAGGACCTACAATGAGCAGTTCTTC.